The 18 T cell receptor beta chains reported below all come from one sample, sequenced in a study of blood T cell repertoires in COVID-19. Method: immunoSEQ multiplex PCR; TCRdb's copy keeps in-frame clones and lacks some. In the table there are 250,000 to 300,000 clones, 80% to 90% of which are singletons. Sequenced: PBMCs or T cells enriched from blood (not recorded which). The receptors stem from a woman aged 50 to 65 who had recovered from COVID-19.

This chain uses TRBV10-2 with TRBJ2-2; D is possibly TRBD2 (7 bases). This CDR3 comprises 15 residues. Trimming pared 2 bases from V and 6 bases from J, leaving 13 bases between. Germline V gene lookup returns CDR1 WSHSY and CDR2 SAAADI. CDR3 protein: CASSERGEGPGELFF. The CDR3 DNA reads as TGCGCCAGCAGTGAGAGGGGGGAGGGCCCCGGGGAGCTGTTTTTT.

This sequence joins TRBV5-6 and TRBJ1-1; possibly TRBD1 for D (5 bases). Trimming took off 1 base at V and 3 bases at J, with 13 bases between the two ends. The V gene's germline CDR1 is SGHDT and CDR2 YYEEEE. CDR3 length equals 15 residues. CDR3 DNA: TGTGCCAGCAGCTTGTTCCGGGGGAGGGACACTGAAGCTTTCTTT. As protein: CASSLFRGRDTEAFF.

V gene TRBV27 combines with J gene TRBJ2-7; 9 positions agree with TRBD2. The CDR3 extends over 15 amino acids. Germline-derived CDR1 and CDR2 are MNHEY and SMNVEV (reference sequence). The V gene end was trimmed by 5 bases and the J gene end by 3 bases; junction bases not matched to a gene: 8. Written as DNA, the CDR3 is TGTGCCAGCAGTCCCTTGGGAGCGGGAGGCTACGAGCAGTACTTC. As protein: CASSPLGAGGYEQYF.

The gene calls are TRBV28 and TRBJ1-1, with D maybe TRBD1 (6 bases). The V and J ends lost 6 bases and 3 bases respectively, with 14 bases between them. Germline CDR1 MDHEN, CDR2 SYDVKM. The CDR3 spans 14 residues. The CDR3 spells CASSPKDSYTEAFF. The CDR3 DNA reads as TGTGCCAGCAGCCCGAAGGACAGCTACACTGAAGCTTTCTTT.

The chain employs TRBV7-8 and TRBJ2-7; weak D call: TRBD1 (6 bases). The CDR3 totals 15 residues. Germline V gene sequence: CDR1 SGHVS, CDR2 FQNEAQ. The ends were cut back, 1 base at V and 4 bases at J, with 14 bases in the middle. The CDR3 DNA reads TGTGCCAGCAGCTTAGATGGCAGGGGAAGTTACGAGCAGTACTTC. It translates to CASSLDGRGSYEQYF.

The rearrangement uses TRBV19 and TRBJ2-3; D gene ambiguous. V lost 5 bases to trimming and J lost 5 bases, with 11 bases between them. The germline V gene has CDR1 LNHDA and CDR2 SQIVND (reference sequence). The CDR3 runs 13 residues. The CDR3 is CASSPRILDTQYF. The CDR3 DNA reads TGTGCCAGTAGTCCTCGTATTCTAGATACGCAGTATTTT.

This sequence joins TRBV7-6 and TRBJ2-7, with 9 positions matching TRBD2. This CDR3 region has 16 residues. CDR1 and CDR2 (germline): SGHVS, FNYEAQ. Trimming cost V 5 bases and J 5 bases; bases outside gene matches: 13. The CDR3 sequence is CASSTHSGRSFHEQYF. CDR3 DNA: TGTGCCAGCAGCACCCATAGCGGGAGAAGCTTTCACGAGCAGTACTTC.

This chain links TRBV18 with TRBJ2-3; the match to TRBD1 covers 7 bases. CDR3 length: 16 amino acids. The junction had 6 bases not matched to a gene; V was cut back by 3 bases and J by 0 bases. The V gene's germline CDR1 is KGHSH and CDR2 LQKENI. In DNA, the CDR3 is TGTGCCAGCTCACCCATTGGACAGGCTAGCACAGATACGCAGTATTTT. The encoded protein is CASSPIGQASTDTQYF.

This clone occurred once. DNA of the CDR3: TGTGCCAGCAGCTTGGAACTAGCTCGGGATGAGCAGTTCTTC. Translation: CASSLELARDEQFF. This chain joins TRBV5-4 and TRBJ2-1; TRBD2 is a possible D gene (6 bases). The length of the CDR3 is 14 residues. CDR1 and CDR2 (germline): SGHNT, YYREEE (reference sequence). Trimming shortened V by 0 bases and J by 8 bases, and 12 bases separated the two germline ends.

The chain combines TRBV6-5 with TRBJ2-7; 7 bases match TRBD2. The junction had 9 bases not matched to a gene; V was cut back by 4 bases and J by 0 bases. The CDR3 is made up of 16 amino acids. Germline assignment: CDR1 MNHEY and CDR2 SVGAGI. The chain's CDR3 is CASSFQPSGLSYEQYF. The CDR3 nucleotides read TGTGCCAGCAGTTTTCAACCTAGCGGACTCTCCTACGAGCAGTACTTC.

The chain carries TRBV9 and TRBJ2-2; 7 bases are shared with TRBD2. Germline-derived CDR1 and CDR2 are SGDLS and YYNGEE. J gave up 4 bases and V 0 bases, and 9 bases lay outside the gene matches. The CDR3 length is 17 residues. The CDR3 DNA sequence: TGTGCCAGCAGCGTAGAATCCGGGACTACGTCCACCGGGGAGCTGTTTTTT. Amino acid sequence: CASSVESGTTSTGELFF.

This chain joins TRBV5-1 and TRBJ2-5, with a tentative D call TRBD1 (5 bases). Per germline, CDR1 SGHRS and CDR2 YFSETQ. Trimming removed 2 bases at V and 2 bases at J, with 7 bases between. The CDR3 extends over 13 amino acids. DNA for the CDR3: TGCGCCAGCAGCTTACAGGTACAAGAGACCCAGTACTTC. This encodes CASSLQVQETQYF. The whole variable domain, remainder taken from reference TRBV5-1 and TRBJ2-5, is KAGVTQTPRYLIKTRGQQVTLSCSPISGHRSVSWYQQTPGQGLQFLFEYFSETQRNKGNFPGRFSGRQFSNSRSEMNVSTLELGDSALYLCASSLQVQETQYFGPGTRLLVL.

V gene TRBV28 combines with J gene TRBJ2-5; 14 bases line up with TRBD2. This CDR3 spans 23 amino acids. With 7 bases clipped from V and 1 base from J, the junction kept 26 bases outside the gene matches. Germline V gene lookup returns CDR1 MDHEN and CDR2 SYDVKM. Written as DNA, the CDR3 is TGTGCCAGCACCCCTCATCGGAGCCAGGGCGGGACTAGCGGGAGTATGGTCCAAGAGACCCAGTACTTC. Protein product: CASTPHRSQGGTSGSMVQETQYF.

The chain is built from TRBV5-8 and TRBJ2-2; unclear D gene. Germline CDR1 SGHTS, CDR2 YDEGEE. V gave up 0 bases and J gave up 7 bases, with 10 bases separating them. This CDR3 has 14 amino acids. CDR3 nucleotide sequence: TGTGCCAGCAGCTTGGCGGGTAATGGCGGGGAGCTGTTTTTT. This translates into CASSLAGNGGELFF.

This chain connects TRBV13 to TRBJ2-7; the D gene is possibly TRBD1 (7 bases). Trimming took off 10 bases at V and 3 bases at J, with 19 bases between the two ends. Germline V gene sequence: CDR1 PRHDT, CDR2 FYEKMQ (reference sequence). This CDR3 contains 14 residues. In nucleotides, the CDR3 is TGTGCCACGCAAACCGGGGGACAGAACTACGAGCAGTACTTC. It translates to CATQTGGQNYEQYF. The full variable domain, with the rest looked up from reference TRBV13 and TRBJ2-7, is AAGVIQSPRHLIKEKRETATLKCYPIPRHDTVYWYQQGPGQDPQFLISFYEKMQSDKGSIPDRFSAQQFSDYHSELNMSSLELGDSALYFCATQTGGQNYEQYFGPGTRLTVT.

V usage is TRBV28 and J usage is TRBJ1-6; possible D gene TRBD1, 6 bases. The CDR3 consists of 15 residues. V dropped 3 bases and J dropped 10 bases, with 16 bases sitting between them. Germline V CDR1 and CDR2: MDHEN, SYDVKM. This CDR3 is CASSLGQPGRSPLHF. In DNA form, the CDR3 reads TGTGCCAGCAGTTTGGGACAACCAGGAAGGTCACCCCTCCACTTT.

The chain joins TRBV5-4 to TRBJ1-5, with 8 positions matching TRBD1. The CDR3 extends over 16 amino acids. The germline V gene has CDR1 SGHNT and CDR2 YYREEE (reference sequence). V shed 0 bases and J 6 bases; nucleotides not matched to a gene: 8. CDR3 in DNA: TGTGCCAGCAGCTTGGGCGGCAGGGGGCCGGGTCAGCCCCAGCATTTT. Residues: CASSLGGRGPGQPQHF. Supplemented by reference TRBV5-4 and TRBJ1-5, the full variable domain reads ETGVTQSPTHLIKTRGQQVTLRCSSQSGHNTVSWYQQALGQGPQFIFQYYREEENGRGNFPPRFSGLQFPNYSSELNVNALELDDSALYLCASSLGGRGPGQPQHFGDGTRLSIL.

The chain has TRBV3-1 (or the pseudogene TRBV3-2) and TRBJ2-3, with TRBD2 matching 10 bases. Germline assignment: CDR1 LGHDT and CDR2 YNNKEL (reference sequence). The CDR3 extends over 17 amino acids. V dropped 8 bases and J dropped 8; count of bases not matched to a gene: 19. This chain's CDR3 is CASVQSGTSVGRGTQYF. CDR3 in DNA: TGTGCCAGCGTCCAATCCGGGACTAGCGTGGGTCGCGGTACGCAGTATTTT.